This T cell receptor beta chain is from a study of cytomegalovirus exposure and HLA in healthy donors. General study results and limits: As was reported, the HLA-A and HLA-B alleles of most subjects were accurately predicted from TCR beta sequences. The authors later found TCR association rates varying by HLA locus, with DRB1 most and HLA-C fewest.

The PCR employed 60 Vbeta primers together with 13 Jbeta primers. Some clones are missing from TCRdb's copy, which holds only in-frame ones; the method was immunoSEQ multiplex PCR. This sample has 65,000 to 85,000 clones, with about four fifths found just once. Remarks on this clone: The antigen remains undetermined.

Trimming stripped 4 bases from V and 0 bases from J, with 9 bases between. Germline V gene sequence: CDR1 SGHDN, CDR2 FVKESK. This CDR3 contains 15 residues. The sample was PBMCs. The rearrangement joins TRBV14 to TRBJ1-4; D ambiguous. The receptor was derived from a woman in her forties or fifties in good health and CMV-seronegative. The CDR3 DNA follows: TGTGCCAGCAGCCCCCGACTGACAACTAATGAAAAACTGTTTTTT. Residues: CASSPRLTTNEKLFF.